The sample holds many counts of the clone carrying this T cell receptor (beta chain). This specimen comes from a study of CD8 T cells in ankylosing spondylitis. Preparation of TCR beta libraries was done by quantitative 5'-RACE with molecular barcodes. TCRdb used MiXCR to reprocess the 5' RACE reads, holding one entry per CDR3 protein. The data contain roughly 230,000 distinct CDR3 sequences, roughly a tenth of them singletons. The germline V gene encodes CDR1 LGHNA and CDR2 YNFKEQ. The CDR3 contains 16 residues. V shed 0 bases and J 5 bases; nucleotides not matched to a gene: 5. V is TRBV4-2 and J is TRBJ2-5; 11 bases agree with TRBD1. Sequencing was performed on blood, either unsorted or a sorted T cell fraction (not recorded which). This sequence was found in a male donor with ankylosing spondylitis or in good health (not recorded which). The chain's CDR3 is CASSQDRRDRGETQYF. For the CDR3, the DNA is TGTGCCAGCAGCCAAGATCGCCGGGACAGGGGGGAGACCCAGTACTTC.